A selection of T cell receptor beta chains follows, all from one sample in a study of immune characterization of retroperitoneal liposarcoma. Via MiXCR, TCRdb re-called the PCR reads, giving one row per CDR3 protein. Of some 5,100 distinct CDR3 sequences in the sample, roughly a third were seen once. Material for sequencing was tumor tissue. The receptors were gathered from a female donor with retroperitoneal liposarcoma. The CDR3 runs from the conserved cysteine through the conserved F or W. A D gene is named only where the DNA matches it firmly. Clone sizes are given selectively: once, few, many, or a class where the clone is expanded.

clone_size,j_call,d_call,v_call,cdr3_nt,cdr3_aa
.,TRBJ2-1,.,TRBV20-1,TGCAGTGTAGGCTGGGATGAGCAGTTCTTC,CSVGWDEQFF
few,TRBJ2-7,TRBD2,TRBV12-3/TRBV12-4,TGTGCCAGCAGTTCCGGAAGCGGGAGCTACGAGCAGTACTTC,CASSSGSGSYEQYF
medium-sized,TRBJ1-6,.,TRBV6-1,TGTGCCAGCAGACAAGTAACCAATTCACCCCTCCACTTT,CASRQVTNSPLHF
few,TRBJ2-7,TRBD2,TRBV7-2,TGTGCCAGCAGCTTCGTAGCGGGAGAGTGGTACGAGCAGTACTTC,CASSFVAGEWYEQYF
.,TRBJ2-1,.,TRBV6-1,TGTGCCAGCAGTGAATTGGGGTATGAGCAGTTCTTC,CASSELGYEQFF
few,TRBJ2-3,TRBD1,TRBV6-1,TGTGCCAGCGACCCGGGACAGGGTTCGGTTACAGATACGCAGTATTTT,CASDPGQGSVTDTQYF
many,TRBJ2-1,.,TRBV4-1,TGCGCCAGCAGCCAGGGGACGGTCAATGAGCAGTTCTTC,CASSQGTVNEQFF
.,TRBJ2-3,.,TRBV6-1,TGTGCCAGCAGTGAAGGGGTAACAGGGTACGATACGCAGTATTTT,CASSEGVTGYDTQYF
.,TRBJ2-7,.,TRBV12-3/TRBV12-4,TGTGCCAGCACCCTAACTAGGATACACGAGCAGTACTTC,CASTLTRIHEQYF
.,TRBJ2-3,.,TRBV12-3/TRBV12-4,TGTGCCAGCAGTTCGGGATACGGCGGAGATACGCAGTATTTT,CASSSGYGGDTQYF
many,TRBJ1-5,.,TRBV5-4,TGTGCCAGCAGCTTGGGCCCGGGAACTAGCAATCAGCCCCAGCATTTT,CASSLGPGTSNQPQHF
few,TRBJ1-6,.,TRBV6-1,TGTGCCAGCAGTGAAGTGAGAGGGCTGGGTAATTCACCCCTCCACTTT,CASSEVRGLGNSPLHF
.,TRBJ1-4,.,TRBV7-8,TGTGCCAGCAGTAGGGGCAGGGACCCACCAACTAATGAAAAACTGTTTTTT,CASSRGRDPPTNEKLFF
medium-sized,TRBJ1-1,.,TRBV12-5,TGTGCTAGTGGTTTGGTACGGGGTGAAGCTTTCTTT,CASGLVRGEAFF
many,TRBJ2-1,.,TRBV4-2,TGTACCAGCAGCCAAGTTCAGGGGGAGGGATTTAATGAGCAGTTCTTC,CTSSQVQGEGFNEQFF
few,TRBJ2-2,.,TRBV6-5,TGTGCCAGCAGTTACCGGTTCGGAGCGAACACCGGGGAGCTGTTTTTT,CASSYRFGANTGELFF
.,TRBJ2-1,TRBD1,TRBV12-3/TRBV12-4,TGTGCCAGCAGTTCCCTCAGGGGGCAGTACAATGAGCAGTTCTTC,CASSSLRGQYNEQFF
.,TRBJ2-1,.,TRBV18,TGTGCCAGCTCACGGGACGCGGGCGGTTCCTACAATGAGCAGTTCTTC,CASSRDAGGSYNEQFF
.,TRBJ2-3,.,TRBV10-1,TGCGCCAGCAGTGAGTCCTCAGGGGTTGGCACAGATACGCAGTATTTT,CASSESSGVGTDTQYF
.,TRBJ1-1,.,TRBV11-3,TGTGCCAGCAGCTTAGATCTGGAGTGGACTGAAGCTTTCTTT,CASSLDLEWTEAFF
.,TRBJ2-7,TRBD1,TRBV6-6,TGTGCCAGCAAACGAGGGACAGTCTCCTACGAGCAGTACTTC,CASKRGTVSYEQYF
many,TRBJ1-1,TRBD1,TRBV12-3/TRBV12-4,TGTGCCAGCAGTTTTCCCGGGACAGGGCCCCGGAGGGCTTTCTTT,CASSFPGTGPRRAFF
few,TRBJ2-3,.,TRBV6-1,TGTGCCAGCAGTGAACTAGGAGGTACGCAGTATTTT,CASSELGGTQYF
few,TRBJ2-1,.,TRBV7-2,TGTGCCAGCAGCTCGTATGTCGAGAATGAGCAGTTCTTC,CASSSYVENEQFF
.,TRBJ2-2,.,TRBV6-1,TGTGCCAGCAGTGAGGGGCCGAACACCGGGGAGCTGTTTTTT,CASSEGPNTGELFF
many,TRBJ2-3,.,TRBV5-1,TGCGCCAGCAGCGACTACTTCACAGATACGCAGTATTTT,CASSDYFTDTQYF
many,TRBJ2-3,.,TRBV6-7,TGTGCCAGCAGTTACGACGGGACTTCCAGCCGACTCACAGATACGCAGTATTTT,CASSYDGTSSRLTDTQYF
.,TRBJ2-1,.,TRBV6-6,TGTGCCAGCAGGGGGTTTGACATTTTAGCCAAAAACATTCAGTTCTTC,CASRGFDILAKNIQFF
.,TRBJ2-1,.,TRBV10-2,TGCGCCAGGGGGGCAGCCAACGCTTACAATGAGCAGTTATTC,CARGAANAYNEQLF
.,TRBJ2-1,TRBD2,TRBV19,TGTGCCAGTAGTATAACCGGGACTAGCCGCTCCTACAATGAGCAGTTCTTC,CASSITGTSRSYNEQFF
.,TRBJ2-3,TRBD2,TRBV6-1,TGTGCCAGCAGTGAGACCGGGACTAGCGGTTCAGATACGCAGTATTTT,CASSETGTSGSDTQYF
few,TRBJ2-1,TRBD1,TRBV10-1,TGCGCCAGCAGTGAGTCCAAGGGGGCTGAGCAGTTCTTC,CASSESKGAEQFF
few,TRBJ2-3,.,TRBV20-1,TGCAGTGCTAGAGTTCCATTACTTAGCACAGATACGCAGTATTTT,CSARVPLLSTDTQYF
few,TRBJ2-1,.,TRBV12-3/TRBV12-4,TGTGCCAGCAGTTTCAGGACAGCCGTCCAAAGTGAGCAGTTCTTC,CASSFRTAVQSEQFF
.,TRBJ2-3,.,TRBV6-1,TGTGCCAGCAGTGGGGATACAGCGACAGATACGCAGTATTTT,CASSGDTATDTQYF
.,TRBJ2-1,TRBD2,TRBV7-9,TGTGCCAGCAGCTTAGACGAACCGGGACTAGCGGGATACAATGAGCAGTTCTTC,CASSLDEPGLAGYNEQFF
medium-sized,TRBJ2-5,.,TRBV12-3/TRBV12-4,TGTGCCAGCAGTTTAAGCCCCCAAGAGACCCAGTACTTC,CASSLSPQETQYF
many,TRBJ1-4,TRBD1,TRBV6-6,TGTGCCAGCAGTTACTCCGTAGGGGGCGGTGAAAAACTGTTTTTT,CASSYSVGGGEKLFF
medium-sized,TRBJ2-3,.,TRBV7-2,TGTGCCAGCAGAACAAAGGGAATTTCTAGCACAGATACGCAGTATTTT,CASRTKGISSTDTQYF
.,TRBJ2-1,TRBD2,TRBV24-1,TGTGCCACCAGTGATCTCTCCCCGACTAGCGGCGAGTACAATGAGCAGTTCTTC,CATSDLSPTSGEYNEQFF
.,TRBJ2-7,.,TRBV7-2,TGTGCCAGCAGCTTAGGGAACAATGAGCAGTACTTC,CASSLGNNEQYF
.,TRBJ2-2,TRBD1,TRBV7-6,TGTGCCAGCAGCTTAGACAGGGGGGCGACGAACACCGGGGAGCTGTTTTTT,CASSLDRGATNTGELFF
.,TRBJ2-1,.,TRBV30,TGTGCCTGGAGCCTCTTAGGAGGGGCCTCCGAGCAGTTCTTC,CAWSLLGGASEQFF
.,TRBJ2-3,TRBD1,TRBV19,TGTGCCAGTAGACTCGGGACAGGGACGAGCACAGATACGCAGTATTTT,CASRLGTGTSTDTQYF
medium-sized,TRBJ2-2,.,TRBV6-1,TGTGCCAGCAGGACAGCGAACACCGGGGAGCTGTTTTTT,CASRTANTGELFF